A selection of T cell receptor beta chains follows, all from one sample in a study of blood T cell repertoires in COVID-19. Sequenced by immunoSEQ multiplex PCR; TCRdb stores in-frame clones only, minus some. The table lists around 300,000 clones, 75% to 90% of them singletons. Sample: peripheral blood. These receptors were collected from a woman under 40 with COVID-19, enrolled during active disease. The CDR3 runs from the conserved cysteine through the conserved F or W. The D gene is left open where the match is weak. Only part of the rows carry a size: once, few, many, or a class if the clone is expanded.

v_call: TRBV29-1
j_call: TRBJ2-3
clone_size: .
d_call: .
cdr3_aa: CSVDGVSSTDTQYF
cdr3_nt: TGCAGCGTAGACGGAGTCTCGAGCACAGATACGCAGTATTTT

v_call: TRBV6-6
j_call: TRBJ1-5
clone_size: .
d_call: TRBD1
cdr3_aa: CASSYGQGNQPQHF
cdr3_nt: TGTGCCAGCAGTTATGGACAGGGCAATCAGCCCCAGCATTTT

v_call: TRBV7-9
j_call: TRBJ1-6
clone_size: .
d_call: .
cdr3_aa: CASSLARGYNSPLHF
cdr3_nt: TGTGCCAGCAGCTTAGCCAGGGGTTATAATTCACCCCTCCACTTT

v_call: TRBV30
j_call: TRBJ1-2
clone_size: .
d_call: .
cdr3_aa: CAFHYRRGFNYGYTF
cdr3_nt: TGTGCCTTCCATTACCGACGGGGTTTCAACTATGGCTACACCTTC

v_call: TRBV5-1
j_call: TRBJ2-7
clone_size: .
d_call: .
cdr3_aa: CASSTSQGVNEQYF
cdr3_nt: TGCGCCAGCAGCACATCACAGGGCGTCAACGAGCAGTACTTC

v_call: TRBV2
j_call: TRBJ1-3
clone_size: .
d_call: TRBD1
cdr3_aa: CASLRDSPSGNTIYF
cdr3_nt: TGTGCCAGTCTTAGGGACAGTCCCTCTGGAAACACCATATATTTT

v_call: TRBV29-1
j_call: TRBJ2-2
clone_size: .
d_call: .
cdr3_aa: CSVVRSGTGELFF
cdr3_nt: TGCAGCGTTGTGAGGTCTGGGACCGGGGAGCTGTTTTTT

v_call: TRBV25-1
j_call: TRBJ1-4
clone_size: .
d_call: .
cdr3_aa: CASSDQGRGEKLFF
cdr3_nt: TGTGCCAGCAGTGACCAGGGGCGCGGTGAAAAACTGTTTTTT

v_call: TRBV6-1
j_call: TRBJ1-2
clone_size: .
d_call: .
cdr3_aa: CASSERQGLNYGYTF
cdr3_nt: TGTGCCAGCAGTGAAAGGCAGGGTCTTAACTATGGCTACACCTTC

v_call: TRBV19
j_call: TRBJ2-1
clone_size: .
d_call: .
cdr3_aa: CASSLSYNEQFF
cdr3_nt: TGTGCCAGTAGCCTCTCCTACAATGAGCAGTTCTTC

v_call: TRBV28
j_call: TRBJ2-4
clone_size: .
d_call: TRBD2
cdr3_aa: CASSSPPSGGFQNIQYF
cdr3_nt: TGTGCCAGCAGTTCCCCGCCGAGCGGGGGCTTCCAAAACATTCAGTACTTC

v_call: TRBV5-1
j_call: TRBJ2-2
clone_size: .
d_call: .
cdr3_aa: CASSLVTNTGELFF
cdr3_nt: TGCGCCAGCAGCCTCGTGACTAACACCGGGGAGCTGTTTTTT

v_call: TRBV7-9
j_call: TRBJ1-1
clone_size: .
d_call: .
cdr3_aa: CASSLHSQSNTEAFF
cdr3_nt: TGTGCCAGCAGCTTACACAGTCAAAGTAACACTGAAGCTTTCTTT

v_call: TRBV29-1
j_call: TRBJ1-6
clone_size: few
d_call: TRBD1
cdr3_aa: CSVQPGDRGSPLHF
cdr3_nt: TGCAGCGTCCAGCCCGGGGACAGGGGGTCACCCCTCCACTTT

v_call: TRBV10-3
j_call: TRBJ1-5
clone_size: .
d_call: .
cdr3_aa: CAISGTREGQPQHF
cdr3_nt: TGTGCCATCAGTGGGACCCGTGAGGGTCAGCCCCAGCATTTT

v_call: TRBV12-5
j_call: TRBJ1-2
clone_size: once
d_call: .
cdr3_aa: CASGLGQGSYTF
cdr3_nt: TGTGCTAGTGGTTTGGGTCAGGGGTCCTACACCTTC

v_call: TRBV5-1
j_call: TRBJ2-3
clone_size: .
d_call: .
cdr3_aa: CASSIGLSTDTQYF
cdr3_nt: TGCGCCAGCAGCATCGGACTCTCAACAGATACGCAGTATTTT

v_call: TRBV10-3
j_call: TRBJ2-5
clone_size: .
d_call: .
cdr3_aa: CAIGREETQYF
cdr3_nt: TGTGCCATCGGGAGAGAAGAGACCCAGTACTTC

v_call: TRBV28
j_call: TRBJ1-1
clone_size: .
d_call: .
cdr3_aa: CASRKGGRNTEAFF
cdr3_nt: TGTGCCAGCAGGAAAGGGGGAAGGAACACTGAAGCTTTCTTT

v_call: TRBV11-1
j_call: TRBJ2-5
clone_size: .
d_call: TRBD1
cdr3_aa: CASSPGQGRGQETQYF
cdr3_nt: TGTGCCAGCAGCCCGGGACAGGGGCGAGGCCAAGAGACCCAGTACTTC

v_call: TRBV28
j_call: TRBJ1-1
clone_size: .
d_call: .
cdr3_aa: CASSFGQGASPNTEAFF
cdr3_nt: TGTGCCAGCAGTTTTGGCCAGGGCGCCTCCCCAAACACTGAAGCTTTCTTT

v_call: TRBV19
j_call: TRBJ2-7
clone_size: .
d_call: .
cdr3_aa: CASSHGGQYEQYF
cdr3_nt: TGTGCCAGTAGCCATGGAGGACAGTACGAGCAGTACTTC

v_call: TRBV2
j_call: TRBJ2-7
clone_size: .
d_call: .
cdr3_aa: CASSEYSYEQYF
cdr3_nt: TGTGCCAGCAGTGAATACTCCTACGAGCAGTACTTC

v_call: TRBV7-9
j_call: TRBJ1-5
clone_size: once
d_call: .
cdr3_aa: CASSPFPGGSNQPQHF
cdr3_nt: TGTGCCAGCAGCCCCTTTCCAGGAGGGAGCAATCAGCCCCAGCATTTT

v_call: TRBV27
j_call: TRBJ2-2
clone_size: .
d_call: .
cdr3_aa: CASSPVLNPHTGELFF
cdr3_nt: TGTGCCAGCAGCCCAGTTCTGAATCCCCACACCGGGGAGCTGTTTTTT

v_call: TRBV28
j_call: TRBJ1-2
clone_size: few
d_call: TRBD1
cdr3_aa: CASSADRLRANYGYTF
cdr3_nt: TGTGCCAGCAGCGCGGACAGGCTGAGAGCTAACTATGGCTACACCTTC

v_call: TRBV2
j_call: TRBJ1-1
clone_size: .
d_call: TRBD1
cdr3_aa: CASSPNTGGGGEAFF
cdr3_nt: TGTGCCAGCAGCCCCAATACAGGGGGCGGTGGTGAAGCTTTCTTT

v_call: TRBV27
j_call: TRBJ2-7
clone_size: .
d_call: .
cdr3_aa: CASSWTAQYEQYF
cdr3_nt: TGTGCCAGCAGTTGGACAGCGCAATACGAGCAGTACTTC

v_call: TRBV6-4
j_call: TRBJ2-2
clone_size: .
d_call: .
cdr3_aa: CASSDAAADTGELFF
cdr3_nt: TGTGCCAGCAGTGACGCGGCAGCGGACACCGGGGAGCTGTTTTTT

v_call: TRBV28
j_call: TRBJ2-7
clone_size: .
d_call: TRBD1
cdr3_aa: CASSRDSQAYEQYF
cdr3_nt: TGTGCCAGCAGTCGGGACAGCCAAGCATACGAGCAGTACTTC

v_call: TRBV24-1
j_call: TRBJ1-1
clone_size: .
d_call: .
cdr3_aa: CATSERQVEAFF
cdr3_nt: TGTGCCACCAGTGAGAGACAGGTTGAAGCTTTCTTT

v_call: TRBV18
j_call: TRBJ2-3
clone_size: .
d_call: TRBD2
cdr3_aa: CASSAGLAGGATDTQYF
cdr3_nt: TGTGCCAGCTCAGCAGGACTAGCGGGAGGAGCGACAGATACGCAGTATTTT

v_call: TRBV5-8
j_call: TRBJ2-1
clone_size: .
d_call: .
cdr3_aa: CAGGTEDNNEQFF
cdr3_nt: TGTGCCGGGGGGACAGAGGATAACAATGAGCAGTTCTTC

v_call: TRBV4-1
j_call: TRBJ1-4
clone_size: .
d_call: TRBD1
cdr3_aa: CASSQEDRSNEKLFF
cdr3_nt: TGCGCCAGCAGCCAAGAGGACAGGAGTAATGAAAAACTGTTTTTT

v_call: TRBV5-6
j_call: TRBJ2-7
clone_size: once
d_call: TRBD2
cdr3_aa: CASRSAGLVHEQYF
cdr3_nt: TGTGCCAGCAGATCCGCGGGACTAGTCCACGAGCAGTACTTC

v_call: TRBV24-1
j_call: TRBJ1-5
clone_size: .
d_call: .
cdr3_aa: CAHPGEVDSNQPQHF
cdr3_nt: TGTGCCCATCCCGGGGAAGTTGATAGCAATCAGCCCCAGCATTTT

v_call: TRBV7-9
j_call: TRBJ2-1
clone_size: .
d_call: TRBD2
cdr3_aa: CASSSPSGGRDEQFF
cdr3_nt: TGTGCCAGCAGCTCCCCCTCGGGCGGGAGGGATGAGCAGTTCTTC

v_call: TRBV5-1
j_call: TRBJ1-2
clone_size: .
d_call: TRBD1
cdr3_aa: CASSPGTGEDGYTF
cdr3_nt: TGCGCCAGCAGCCCGGGGACAGGGGAGGATGGCTACACCTTC

v_call: TRBV7-9
j_call: TRBJ2-3
clone_size: .
d_call: TRBD2
cdr3_aa: CASSQTSGNTDTQYF
cdr3_nt: TGTGCCAGCAGTCAGACTAGCGGGAACACAGATACGCAGTATTTT

v_call: TRBV5-4
j_call: TRBJ2-1
clone_size: few
d_call: TRBD1
cdr3_aa: CASSPGQSSYNEQFF
cdr3_nt: TGTGCCAGCAGCCCGGGACAGAGCTCCTACAATGAGCAGTTCTTC